This T cell receptor (beta chain) is from a study of HIV-infected children after antiretroviral therapy interruption. In the study overall: Four children interrupted treatment; four stayed on continuous treatment. Continuous-treatment samples came from weeks 0, 48 and 150. General study results and limits: By the end of treatment interruption, naive CD4+ clonality (Gini) increased. Naive CD4+ CDR3 sharing between time points fell after interruption began.

Trimming cost V 8 bases and J 4 bases; bases outside gene matches: 11. Germline CDR1 SNHLY, CDR2 FYNNEI. The CDR3 consists of 15 residues. Ten or more counts support this clonotype. Its specificity is unknown. A 3' RACE protocol on RNA, with unique molecular identifiers, produced the TCR library. TCRdb itself ran the 3' RACE reads through MiXCR, one entry per CDR3 protein. The table records about 37,000 distinct CDR3 sequences, 5% to 8% of them present only once. Sample treatment: PENTA 11 planned treatment interruption arm or continuous ART arm. The TCR comes from a pool of human donors with HIV. The chain employs TRBV2 and TRBJ2-3; 8 bases are a match to TRBD1. Sequenced here: CD45RA+ CD4+ T cells from PBMCs, pooled from several time points, sampled from a donor given antiretroviral therapy, either interrupted or continuous. The subset here: naive CD4+ CD45RA+ CD45RO- T cells. In DNA, the CDR3 is TGTGCCAGCGGGACAGGTCTTCCCTTGGCAGATACGCAGTATTTT. Translation gives CASGTGLPLADTQYF.